Listed here are 20 T cell receptor beta chains from one sample, sequenced in a study of T-cell memory formation after mild COVID-19. TCRdb reanalysed the 5' RACE reads using MiXCR and keeps one entry per CDR3 protein. The profile covers about 320,000 distinct CDR3 sequences, with 14% appearing a single time and about 21% taken by the ten largest. Sequencing was carried out using PBMCs or a T cell subset sorted from them (not recorded which). The receptor source for this set is a man younger than 35 who had mild COVID-19 (a few samples of this study predate the infection). Cell type and time point are not known.

CDR3 residues: CARSLWYDEQFF. The CDR3 nucleotides are TGTGCCAGAAGCTTGTGGTACGATGAGCAGTTCTTC. This chain uses TRBV5-3 with TRBJ2-1; no clear D gene. TRBV5-3 is assigned to the ORF class and has an uncertain function. This CDR3 has 12 residues. V lost 1 base and J lost 8, with 7 bases in between.

The chain recombines TRBV4-1 with TRBJ2-2; D remains unclear. The V end lost 11 bases, the J end lost 0 bases, and 10 bases lay between the germline ends. CDR1 MGHRA and CDR2 YSYEKL come from the germline V gene. The CDR3 has 13 residues. The CDR3 sequence is CAGEQTNTGELFF. Written as DNA, the CDR3 is TGCGCCGGCGAACAGACGAACACCGGGGAGCTGTTTTTT.

The CDR3 DNA follows: TGTGCCAGCAGTGAGGCTCTTCCGGCGGTTCAAGAGACCCAGTACTTC. This translates into CASSEALPAVQETQYF. The genes are TRBV6-1 and TRBJ2-5; no clear D gene. Germline CDR1 is MNHNS and CDR2 is SASEGT. The CDR3 has 16 residues. The V end was cut by 3 bases, the J end by 2 bases, with 16 bases between.

This clonotype was counted ten times or more. The chain recombines TRBV5-1 with TRBJ2-1; D remains ambiguous. Germline V gene sequence: CDR1 SGHRS, CDR2 YFSETQ. Trimming cost V 0 bases and J 0 bases, with 7 bases left between them. The CDR3 loop spans 15 amino acids. Here the CDR3 DNA reads TGCGCCAGCAGCTTGGGGGATAGCTCCTACAATGAGCAGTTCTTC. Translated: CASSLGDSSYNEQFF.

This clonotype was seen a handful of times. The chain combines TRBV12-3 or TRBV12-4 with TRBJ1-5; weak D call: TRBD1 (6 bases). There are 14 residues in the CDR3. V was clipped by 2 bases and J by 12 bases, with 17 bases between them. Here the CDR3 DNA reads TGTGCCAGCAGTTTACGGGATCGGGGGCTGGGCCAGCATTTT. Amino acid sequence: CASSLRDRGLGQHF.

The chain couples TRBV20-1 to TRBJ2-7; no reliable D call. Germline V gene sequence: CDR1 DFQATT, CDR2 SNEGSKA (reference sequence). The CDR3 totals 15 residues. Trimming took off 0 bases at V and 0 bases at J, with 12 bases between the two ends. Written as DNA, the CDR3 is TGCAGTGCTAGAGATCTCACCGCCCGCTCCTACGAGCAGTACGTC. It encodes CSARDLTARSYEQYV.

In its sample, this clonotype was seen many times. The rearrangement joins TRBV5-1 to TRBJ1-6; D is uncertain. The CDR3 contains 14 residues. V lost 0 bases to trimming and J lost 7 bases, with 8 bases between them. Germline V gene sequence: CDR1 SGHRS, CDR2 YFSETQ. CDR3: CASSLEGWNSPLHF. The CDR3 coding sequence is TGCGCCAGCAGCTTGGAAGGGTGGAATTCACCCCTCCACTTT.

This clonotype occurred a few times. The V call is TRBV2, the J call TRBJ2-6, with D unresolved. The CDR3 loop spans 18 amino acids. The V gene's germline CDR1 is SNHLY and CDR2 FYNNEI. V gave up 6 bases and J gave up 0 bases, with 18 bases separating them. The CDR3 reads CASSPGPPRASGANVLTF. CDR3 DNA sequence: TGTGCCAGCAGCCCCGGGCCACCAAGGGCCTCTGGGGCCAACGTCCTGACTTTC.

J is TRBJ1-2 and V is TRBV20-1; D is perhaps TRBD1 (5 bases). Germline CDR1 is DFQATT and CDR2 is SNEGSKA (reference sequence). The V end was cut by 7 bases, the J end by 2 bases, with 17 bases between. This CDR3 is 14 amino acids long. The CDR3: CSVKGEGPNYGYTF. The CDR3 coding sequence is TGCAGTGTCAAAGGGGAGGGACCCAACTATGGCTACACCTTC.

The chain combines TRBV7-8 with TRBJ2-1, with 7 bases fitting TRBD1. The CDR3 length is 14 residues. V gave up 8 bases and J gave up 7 bases; unmatched junction bases: 11. Germline assignment: CDR1 SGHVS and CDR2 FQNEAQ. This chain's CDR3 is CASGGLRGPNEQFF. The CDR3 DNA sequence: TGTGCCAGCGGGGGTCTGAGGGGGCCTAATGAGCAGTTCTTC.

This clonotype was found a few times. The rearrangement uses TRBV10-3 and TRBJ2-2; either TRBD1 or TRBD2 may fit D (7 bases each). The germline V and J ends were trimmed by 6 bases and 5 bases, with 16 bases remaining between them. Germline CDR1 reads ENHRY; CDR2 reads SYGVKD. This CDR3 region has 15 residues. CDR3 sequence: CAIRSQGGETGELFF. DNA of the CDR3: TGTGCCATCAGATCTCAGGGGGGGGAAACCGGGGAGCTGTTTTTT.

V usage is TRBV7-9 and J usage is TRBJ2-3, with TRBD2 matching over 10 bases. This CDR3 region has 16 residues. The trim removed 4 bases at V and 2 bases at J, leaving 6 bases unmatched. Germline-derived CDR1 and CDR2 are SEHNR and FQNEAQ (reference sequence). The CDR3 coding sequence is TGTGCCAGCAGCTCTAGCGGGGGCCTTCTCACAGATACGCAGTATTTT. This translates into CASSSSGGLLTDTQYF.

This clonotype was counted a few times. This chain links TRBV4-3 with TRBJ2-2; no firm D call. V lost 4 bases to trimming and J lost 3 bases, with 12 bases between them. CDR1 LGHNA and CDR2 YSLEER come from the germline V gene. The CDR3 covers 15 residues. This CDR3 reads CASSPTIRDTGELFF. CDR3 DNA sequence: TGCGCCAGCAGCCCAACCATCCGGGACACCGGGGAGCTGTTTTTT.

This chain links TRBV20-1 with TRBJ2-5, with D perhaps being TRBD1 or TRBD2 (6 bases each). This CDR3 has 15 amino acids. CDR1 is DFQATT, CDR2 SNEGSKA, per germline (reference sequence). V was pared by 0 bases and J by 5 bases, with 16 bases between. Here the CDR3 reads CSARDFTGAQETQYF. DNA of the CDR3: TGCAGTGCTAGAGATTTTACGGGGGCGCAGGAGACCCAGTACTTC.

In its sample, this clonotype was seen a few times. The chain couples TRBV6-2 or TRBV6-3 to TRBJ2-3; no reliable D call. Germline V CDR1 and CDR2: MNHEY, SVGEGT. This CDR3 spans 11 amino acids. V lost 5 bases, J lost 6 bases, and 6 bases lay in between. The CDR3 here is CASSRVDTQYF. The CDR3 DNA is TGTGCCAGCAGTAGGGTGGATACGCAGTATTTT.

This clonotype was seen a few times. This chain joins TRBV6-2 or TRBV6-3 and TRBJ1-3, with D hard to call. CDR3 size: 14 residues. V lost 8 bases and J 0 bases, leaving 11 bases between the germline ends. Germline loops: CDR1 MNHEY, CDR2 SVGEGT. CDR3 DNA sequence: TGTGCCAGCGGCGAAGACCTCTCTGGAAACACCATATATTTT. It is translated as CASGEDLSGNTIYF.

The chain employs TRBV18 and TRBJ2-3; D is possibly TRBD2 (5 bases). The germline V gene has CDR1 KGHSH and CDR2 LQKENI. The CDR3 covers 16 residues. V shed 2 bases and J shed 0 bases, with 12 bases lying between them. The CDR3 spells CASSPTRIFSTDTQYF. The DNA of the CDR3 is TGTGCCAGCTCACCAACTAGGATTTTTAGCACAGATACGCAGTATTTT.

This clonotype was counted many times. V and J are TRBV24-1 and TRBJ2-3, with TRBD2 identical over 11 bases. With V trimmed by 2 bases and J by 2 bases, 5 bases remained unmatched. Germline V gene data show CDR1 as KGHDR and CDR2 as SFDVKD. CDR3 length equals 17 residues. The DNA of the CDR3 is TGTGCCACCAGTGATTCCCCGGGACTAGCGGACACAGATACGCAGTATTTT. It translates to CATSDSPGLADTDTQYF.

This clonotype occurred a few times. The rearrangement links TRBV24-1 to TRBJ2-5; TRBD1 or TRBD2 may be the D gene (5 bases each). Trimming removed 5 bases at V and 3 bases at J, with 15 bases between. The CDR3 runs 15 residues. Germline lookup yields CDR1 KGHDR and CDR2 SFDVKD. The CDR3 spells CATSGAGTAEETQYF. The CDR3 DNA reads TGTGCCACCAGTGGCGCCGGGACGGCGGAAGAGACCCAGTACTTC.

This clonotype was seen repeatedly, ten times or more. This chain links TRBV28 with TRBJ2-2, with D unresolved. V dropped 1 base and J dropped 1 base, with 4 bases sitting between them. Germline CDR1 MDHEN, CDR2 SYDVKM. This CDR3 spans 14 amino acids. CDR3 sequence reads: CASSLLGNTGELFF. The CDR3, as DNA: TGTGCCAGCAGTTTATTAGGGAACACCGGGGAGCTGTTTTTT.